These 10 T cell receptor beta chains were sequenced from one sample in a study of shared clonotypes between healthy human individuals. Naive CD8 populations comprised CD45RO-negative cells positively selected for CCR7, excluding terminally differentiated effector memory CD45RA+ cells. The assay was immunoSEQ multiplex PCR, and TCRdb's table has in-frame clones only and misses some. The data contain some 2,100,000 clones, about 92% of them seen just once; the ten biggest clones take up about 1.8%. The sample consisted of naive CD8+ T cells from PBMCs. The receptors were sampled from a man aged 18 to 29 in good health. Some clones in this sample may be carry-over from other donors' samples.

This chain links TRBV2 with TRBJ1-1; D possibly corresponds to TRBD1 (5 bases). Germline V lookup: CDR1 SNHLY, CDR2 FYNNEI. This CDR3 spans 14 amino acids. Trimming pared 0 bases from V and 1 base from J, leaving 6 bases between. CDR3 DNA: TGTGCCAGCAGTGAAGCGGGGGGGAACACTGAAGCTTTCTTT. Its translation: CASSEAGGNTEAFF. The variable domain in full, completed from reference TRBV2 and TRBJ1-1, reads EPEVTQTPSHQVTQMGQEVILRCVPISNHLYFYWYRQILGQKVEFLVSFYNNEISEKSEIFDDQFSVERPDGSNFTLKIRSTKLEDSAMYFCASSEAGGNTEAFFGQGTRLTVV.

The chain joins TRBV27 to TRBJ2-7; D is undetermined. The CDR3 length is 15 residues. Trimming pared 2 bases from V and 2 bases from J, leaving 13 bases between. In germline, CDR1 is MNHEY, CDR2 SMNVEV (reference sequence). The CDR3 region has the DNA TGTGCCAGCAGTTTAATTCACAGTAATACCTACGAGCAGTACTTC. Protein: CASSLIHSNTYEQYF.

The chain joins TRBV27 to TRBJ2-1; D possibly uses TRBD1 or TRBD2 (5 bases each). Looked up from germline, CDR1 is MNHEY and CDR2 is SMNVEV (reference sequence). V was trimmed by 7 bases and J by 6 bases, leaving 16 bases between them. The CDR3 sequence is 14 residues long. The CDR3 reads CASTPGPAFNEQFF. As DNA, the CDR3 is TGTGCCAGCACTCCGGGACCAGCCTTCAATGAGCAGTTCTTC.

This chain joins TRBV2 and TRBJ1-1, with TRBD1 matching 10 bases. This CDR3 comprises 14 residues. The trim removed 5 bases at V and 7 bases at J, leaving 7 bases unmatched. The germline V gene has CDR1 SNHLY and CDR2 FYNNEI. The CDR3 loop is CASSPGTGAIEAFF. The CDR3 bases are TGTGCCAGCAGTCCCGGGACAGGGGCTATTGAAGCTTTCTTT. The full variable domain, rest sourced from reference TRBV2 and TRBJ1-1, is EPEVTQTPSHQVTQMGQEVILRCVPISNHLYFYWYRQILGQKVEFLVSFYNNEISEKSEIFDDQFSVERPDGSNFTLKIRSTKLEDSAMYFCASSPGTGAIEAFFGQGTRLTVV.

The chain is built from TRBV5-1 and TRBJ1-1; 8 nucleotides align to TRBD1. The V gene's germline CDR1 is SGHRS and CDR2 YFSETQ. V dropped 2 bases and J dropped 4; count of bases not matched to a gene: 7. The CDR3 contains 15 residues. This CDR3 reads CASSLLQGGGTEAFF. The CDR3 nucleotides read TGCGCCAGCAGCTTACTACAGGGGGGTGGCACTGAAGCTTTCTTT.

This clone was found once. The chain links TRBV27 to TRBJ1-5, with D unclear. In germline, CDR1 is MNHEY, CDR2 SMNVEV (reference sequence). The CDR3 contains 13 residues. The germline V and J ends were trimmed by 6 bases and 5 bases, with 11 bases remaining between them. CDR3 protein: CASSTGPHQPQHF. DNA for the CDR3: TGTGCCAGCAGCACCGGGCCGCATCAGCCCCAGCATTTT.

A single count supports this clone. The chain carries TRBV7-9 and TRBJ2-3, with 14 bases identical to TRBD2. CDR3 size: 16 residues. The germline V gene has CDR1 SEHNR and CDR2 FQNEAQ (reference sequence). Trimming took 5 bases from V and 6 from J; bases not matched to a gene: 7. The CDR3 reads CASSGQRTSGRDTQYF. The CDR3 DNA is TGTGCCAGCAGCGGACAACGGACTAGCGGGAGGGATACGCAGTATTTT.

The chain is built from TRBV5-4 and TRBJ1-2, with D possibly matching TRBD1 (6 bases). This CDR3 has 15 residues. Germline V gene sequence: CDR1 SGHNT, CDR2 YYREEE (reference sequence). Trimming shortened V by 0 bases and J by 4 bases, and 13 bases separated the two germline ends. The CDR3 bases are TGTGCCAGCAGCTTGGCCGGGGGGCTCGCCTATGGCTACACCTTC. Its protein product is CASSLAGGLAYGYTF.

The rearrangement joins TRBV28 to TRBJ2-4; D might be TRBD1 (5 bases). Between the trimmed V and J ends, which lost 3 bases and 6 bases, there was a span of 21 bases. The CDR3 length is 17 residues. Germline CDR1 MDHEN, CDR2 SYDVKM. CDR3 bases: TGTGCCAGCAGTTTTCCCAGAGAACGACAGCAATCAAACATTCAGTACTTC. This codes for CASSFPRERQQSNIQYF. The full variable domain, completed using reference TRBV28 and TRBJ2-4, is DVKVTQSSRYLVKRTGEKVFLECVQDMDHENMFWYRQDPGLGLRLIYFSYDVKMKEKGDIPEGYSVSREKKERFSLILESASTNQTSMYLCASSFPRERQQSNIQYFGAGTRLSVL.

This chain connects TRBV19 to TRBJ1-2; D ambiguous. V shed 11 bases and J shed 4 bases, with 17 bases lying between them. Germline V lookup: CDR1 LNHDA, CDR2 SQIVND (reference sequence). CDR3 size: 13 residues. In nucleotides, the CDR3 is TGTGCCTGCCAGTCTCCGGAGGTCTATGGCTACACCTTC. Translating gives CACQSPEVYGYTF.